The clone carrying this T cell receptor beta chain has a single count. The antigen is unknown. This sample was taken from a study of cytomegalovirus exposure and HLA in healthy donors. Whole-study context: Researchers previously reported finding just under 120 million unique TCR beta sequences from about 179 million T cells.

Germline CDR1 is SNHLY and CDR2 is FYNNEI. Germline trimming cut 3 bases from V and 5 bases from J; bases unmatched to any gene: 8. The CDR3 runs to 16 residues. Primers included in the PCR were 60 Vbeta and 13 Jbeta primers. Produced via immunoSEQ multiplex PCR; TCRdb's table is partial and in-frame only. This sample carries approximately 190,000 clones, more than 75% of them seen once, and the ten largest clones take 1% to 1.5%. Findings and limits, study-wide: The authors listed 164 TCR beta chains as cytomegalovirus-associated. Most TCR beta V segments were productive about 90% or about 30% of the time in an earlier analysis. TCR beta V- and J-gene trimming was later associated with a missense DCLRE1C variant.

The V call is TRBV2, the J call TRBJ2-1, with TRBD2 identical over 9 bases. Sequencing input: PBMCs. This clonotype originated in a man under 40 in good health and CMV-seronegative. The CDR3 sequence: CASSELGAGGDNEQFF. CDR3 DNA: TGTGCCAGCAGTGAGTTAGGAGCGGGAGGAGACAATGAGCAGTTCTTC.